This T cell receptor beta chain comes out of a study of shared clonotypes between healthy human individuals (dated by TCRdb to 2019 to 2021). For the wider study: The cohort comprised a couple of women and three men aged 18 to 49 years. Per donor, three plates each were used for CD4 naive and CD4 memory, two for CD8 naive, and one for CD8 memory. To estimate repertoire size and how much clonotypes are shared between individuals, the study performed deep sequencing of blood TCR repertoires from 4 to 6 healthy adults. To increase sequencing depth and limit assay-specific biases, different laboratories used diverse techniques to prepare libraries and sequence TCR repertoires. Per donor, leukapheresis produced somewhere between about 0.85 and 10 billion PBMCs.

To note about this clone: Its antigen is currently not known. There are no base qualities to consult, and no much larger clone falls within one base.

Healthy HIV-negative adults with no recently reported acute infections or vaccinations were included as donors. Every donor was a Caucasian adult living in Nashville, Tennessee, USA. Magnetic negative selection was used to enrich CD4+ T cells, after which naive cells were positively selected on CD45RA and the negative fraction became the memory subset. Blood was collected by leukapheresis, and PBMCs were isolated by Ficoll-Histopaque density gradient centrifugation and then cryopreserved in liquid nitrogen vapor phase. Analytical flow cytometry was used to check the purity and quantity of every magnetically sorted T cell population. Genomic DNA was isolated from every sorted fraction and measured by UV absorbance on a Nanodrop 2000c. The full study reports these points: Higher generation probabilities were observed for clonotypes shared by all four sorted-subset donors than for non-shared clonotypes. Sampling was restricted to blood, and TCR repertoires in tissue are likely to differ from TCR repertoires in blood. Around 5% of naive CD4, 3.5% of naive CD8, 2.3% of memory CD4, and about 0.4% of memory CD8 clonotypes were shared across several donors. Larger estimated clonotype richness was generally found for naive subsets than for memory subsets. Rarefaction of sorted-subset datasets indicated incomplete sequencing despite the large sequencing depth. Based on pairwise subsampling, the degree of clonotype sharing among donors was expected to be affected by sequencing depth. Because the study included only a small number of donors, the genetic and exposure-history diversity represented was limited.

From the cysteine through the phenylalanine, the CDR3 covers 14 amino acids. Left in the record is the CDR3 DNA by itself, 42 bases read in frame from the first base. Ends trimmed: V by 8 bases, J by 5 bases; bases unmatched to a gene: 6. CDR1 is given as LNHDA and CDR2 as SQIVND, both from the germline V gene (reference sequence). Using the deep immunoSEQ assay, TCR CDR3 regions were amplified from genomic DNA by multiplex PCR. Extracted genomic DNA from each cell subset was distributed evenly across all wells of several immunoSEQ 96-well plates, and each plate was treated as a replicate. For sorted subsets, about 0.2 ug genomic DNA, equal to tens of thousands of T cell genomes, was loaded into each replicate PCR. Purified libraries were quantified with a Qubit 3.0 fluorometer, sized on a Bioanalyzer 2100, and re-quantified with the KAPA Library Quantification kit. Every immunoSEQ 96-well plate was sequenced on a dedicated single-read 150-cycle Illumina NextSeq 550 flow cell. The original methods were these. Because the immunoSEQ output held only junctional sequences and lacked quality scores, the filtering could not match the filtering applied to full-length reads. Sequences were annotated with PyIR, a Python wrapper for IgBLAST v1.9, and V/J genes and CDR3 were assigned using IMGT germline references. Reads were filtered out if the reads had weak V/J assignments (E-value above 1e-6), no CDR3, stop codons, out-of-frame junctions, or ambiguous translated residues. V3J clonotypes were defined as sequences sharing an identical inferred V gene, J gene, and CDR3 amino acid sequence. Percentage overlap between repertoires was computed as shared unique clonotypes divided by the size of the smaller repertoire. Repertoire richness was assessed with RTK rarefaction, the Chao1 estimator, and Recon v2.1 estimates of unobserved clonotypes. Generation probabilities for all TCRbeta clonotypes obtained by the gDNA method from a few donors were computed using OLGA. This is the immuneACCESS table as TCRdb keeps it, with only in-frame sequences that have V and J called. A part of the clones is gone; compared with another copy, unresolved V genes explain less than half, and the rest is unexplained. V and J calls and clone size are copied from that table; D and trimming were computed from the DNA. Here the sample has 2 million to 2.5 million clones; over 85% occur a single time. Jointly, the top ten make up about 0.39% of the sample.

The sample consisted of naive CD4+ T cells from PBMCs. In light of the paper, this sample's cell subset or site label describes: CD45RA+ positively selected. The TCR originated in a man between 18 and 29 years old in good health. Some clones in this sample may be carry-over from other donors' samples. The V gene is TRBV19 and the J gene is TRBJ2-3; 11 nucleotides in the junction match TRBD1. DNA sequence: TGTGCCAGTTCACCGGGACAGGGGGGAGATACGCAGTATTTT. This encodes CASSPGQGGDTQYF.